Sequencing of this T cell receptor beta chain was carried out in a study of graft-versus-host responses after intestinal transplantation. Across the whole study: Recipients obtained multivisceral, liver-intestinal, or isolated intestinal transplants. Tacrolimus plus steroids were given to all recipients for about three years, preceded by anti-thymocyte globulin induction.

Here immunoSEQ multiplex PCR was the method, and the copy in TCRdb shows in-frame clones only, minus some. This table holds about 98,000 clones, roughly 83% found once. Trimming left V 4 bases short and J 4 bases short, with 17 bases between. In germline, CDR1 is MGHRA, CDR2 YSYEKL. CDR3 length: 15 amino acids. Study observations and caveats: An association linked early post-transplant HvG declines with peak circulating GvH clone levels. Researchers found GvH clones in recipient marrow, and some showed up first in ileum or blood.

As concerns this clone: Its antigen is not known.

The sequence was collected from a human patient who received an intestinal transplant, so some T cells may come from the graft donor. The specimen comprised PBMCs, sampled 255 days after intestinal transplant. V is TRBV4-1 and J is TRBJ2-7, with D perhaps matching TRBD1 or TRBD2 (5 bases each). The CDR3 DNA follows: TGCGCCAGCAGCCCTTTTGAGGGGAAGCTTTACGAGCAGTACTTC. This codes for CASSPFEGKLYEQYF.